The clone carrying this T cell receptor (beta chain) was detected a few times. Germline loops: CDR1 LGHDT, CDR2 YNNKEL (reference sequence). The CDR3 loop spans 14 amino acids. The V and J ends lost 4 bases and 6 bases, in that order; junction bases with no gene match: 5. This specimen comes from a study of blood T cell repertoires in COVID-19. Whole-study context: Spain, Italy and the United States supplied samples that represented acute and convalescent COVID-19.

Assay used: immunoSEQ multiplex PCR; TCRdb lists only in-frame clones, some missing. Of about 150,000 clones in the sample, 84% were seen once. V and J are TRBV3-1 (or the pseudogene TRBV3-2) and TRBJ1-5; 8 positions match TRBD1. This receptor was obtained from a woman in her fifties or sixties with acute COVID-19. The specimen sequenced was PBMCs or T cells enriched from blood (not recorded which). CDR3 nucleotide sequence: TGTGCCAGCAGCCGGTCAGGGGGCGGTCAGCCCCAGCATTTT. Encoded protein: CASSRSGGGQPQHF.